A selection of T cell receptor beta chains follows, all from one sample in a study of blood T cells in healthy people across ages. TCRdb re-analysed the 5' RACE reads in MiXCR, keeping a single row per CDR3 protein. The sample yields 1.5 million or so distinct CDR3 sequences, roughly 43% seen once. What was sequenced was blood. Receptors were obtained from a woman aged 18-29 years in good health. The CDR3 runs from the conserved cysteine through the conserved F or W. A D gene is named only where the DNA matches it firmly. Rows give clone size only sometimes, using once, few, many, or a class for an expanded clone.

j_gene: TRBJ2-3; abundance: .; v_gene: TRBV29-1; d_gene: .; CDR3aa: CSVGNSEADTQYF; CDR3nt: TGCAGCGTCGGGAATAGCGAGGCAGATACGCAGTATTTT
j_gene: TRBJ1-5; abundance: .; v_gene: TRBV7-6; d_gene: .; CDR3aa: CASSLEQGWGQPQHF; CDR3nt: TGTGCCAGCAGCTTAGAACAGGGCTGGGGTCAGCCCCAGCATTTT
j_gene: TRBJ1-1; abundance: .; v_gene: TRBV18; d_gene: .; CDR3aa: CASSPPSWKNTEAFF; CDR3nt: TGTGCCAGCTCACCACCGAGTTGGAAGAACACTGAAGCTTTCTTT
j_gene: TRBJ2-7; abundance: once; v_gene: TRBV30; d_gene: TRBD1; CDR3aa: CACNELDRGYEQYF; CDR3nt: TGTGCCTGTAATGAGTTGGACAGGGGCTACGAGCAGTACTTC
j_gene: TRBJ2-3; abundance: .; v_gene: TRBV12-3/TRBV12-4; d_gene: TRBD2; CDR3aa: CASGGLLTQYF; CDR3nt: TGTGCCAGCGGGGGACTACTTACGCAGTATTTT
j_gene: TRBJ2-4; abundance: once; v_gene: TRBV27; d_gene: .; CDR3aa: CASSPRASIQGAKNIQYF; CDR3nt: TGTGCCAGCAGTCCAAGGGCTTCCATCCAGGGAGCCAAAAACATTCAGTACTTC
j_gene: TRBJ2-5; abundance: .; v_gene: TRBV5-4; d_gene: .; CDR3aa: CASSPWVGAETQYF; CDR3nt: TGTGCCAGCAGCCCTTGGGTGGGTGCTGAGACCCAGTACTTC
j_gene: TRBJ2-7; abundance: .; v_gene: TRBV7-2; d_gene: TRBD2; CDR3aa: CASSLVLAGGKPYEQYF; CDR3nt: TGTGCCAGCAGCTTAGTCTTGGCGGGGGGTAAACCCTACGAGCAGTACTTC
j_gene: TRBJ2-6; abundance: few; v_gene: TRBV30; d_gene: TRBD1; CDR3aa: CALQGGAANVLTF; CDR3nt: TGTGCTTTACAGGGGGGTGCCGCCAACGTCCTGACTTTC
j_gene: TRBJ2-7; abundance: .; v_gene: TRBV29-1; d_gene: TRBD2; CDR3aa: CSVDLAGEVEQYF; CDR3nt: TGCAGCGTTGACCTAGCGGGAGAAGTCGAGCAGTACTTC
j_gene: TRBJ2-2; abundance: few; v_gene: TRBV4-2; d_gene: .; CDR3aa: CASSQDLENTGELFF; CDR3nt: TGTGCCAGCAGCCAAGATTTGGAGAACACCGGGGAGCTGTTTTTT
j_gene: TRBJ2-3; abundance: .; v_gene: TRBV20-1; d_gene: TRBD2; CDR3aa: CSAGSGGEDDTQYF; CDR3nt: TGCAGTGCTGGAAGCGGGGGGGAAGACGATACGCAGTATTTT
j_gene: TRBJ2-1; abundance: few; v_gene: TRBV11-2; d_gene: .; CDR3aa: CASSFTGSLYYNEQFF; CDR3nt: TGTGCCAGCAGCTTCACAGGGTCCCTATACTACAATGAGCAGTTCTTC
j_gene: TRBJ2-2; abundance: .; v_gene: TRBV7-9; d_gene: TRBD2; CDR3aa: CASSPIGTSYTGELFF; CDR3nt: TGTGCCAGCAGCCCCATCGGGACTAGCTACACCGGGGAGCTGTTTTTT
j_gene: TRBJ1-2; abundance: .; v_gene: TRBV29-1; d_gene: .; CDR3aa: CSVQWLYYGYTF; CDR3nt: TGCAGCGTTCAATGGTTATACTATGGCTACACCTTC
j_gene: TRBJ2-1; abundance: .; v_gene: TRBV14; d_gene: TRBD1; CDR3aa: CASSQTLGQGPNNEQFF; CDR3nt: TGTGCCAGCAGCCAAACCTTAGGACAGGGTCCAAACAATGAGCAGTTCTTC
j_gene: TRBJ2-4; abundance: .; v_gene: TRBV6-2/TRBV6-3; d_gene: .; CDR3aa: CASSYDGGAKNIQYF; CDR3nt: TGTGCCAGCAGTTACGATGGTGGGGCCAAAAACATTCAGTACTTC
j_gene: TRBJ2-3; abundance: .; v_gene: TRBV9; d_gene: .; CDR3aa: CASSVGLEADTQYF; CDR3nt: TGTGCCAGCAGCGTAGGGCTAGAGGCAGATACGCAGTATTTT
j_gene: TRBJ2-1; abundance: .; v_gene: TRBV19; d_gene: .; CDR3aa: CASSAYYYNEQFF; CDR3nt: TGTGCCAGTTCAGCCTATTACTACAATGAGCAGTTCTTC
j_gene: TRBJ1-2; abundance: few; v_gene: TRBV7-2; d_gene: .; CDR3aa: CASSFEGVYGYTF; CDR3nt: TGTGCCAGCAGCTTTGAGGGGGTCTATGGCTACACCTTC
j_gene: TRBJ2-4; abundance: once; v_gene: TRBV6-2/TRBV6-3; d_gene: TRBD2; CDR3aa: CASSLGLAGGLAKNIQYF; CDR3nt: TGTGCCAGCAGTTTGGGACTAGCGGGAGGTCTAGCCAAAAACATTCAGTACTTC
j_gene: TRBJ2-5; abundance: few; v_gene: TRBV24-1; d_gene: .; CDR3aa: CATSDPLGTLPTQYF; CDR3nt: TGTGCCACCAGTGATCCCCTCGGGACCCTACCGACCCAGTACTTC